The 15 T cell receptor beta chains reported below all come from one sample, sequenced in a study of T cells in Graves' hyperthyroidism and ophthalmopathy. The CDR3 regions of TCR beta were amplified from RNA transcripts. First-round RT-PCR targeting the TCR CDR3 was performed with the HTBI primer set. TCRdb passed the multiplex PCR reads through MiXCR, listing each CDR3 protein once. The sample contains some 560,000 distinct CDR3 sequences, 15% to 19% of which appear only once. The sample was blood. These receptors all come from a woman aged 30 to 39 with Graves' hyperthyroidism.

This clonotype was counted many times. The V and J genes are TRBV6-1 and TRBJ1-1; no definite D call. This CDR3 contains 13 residues. V was trimmed by 8 bases and J by 0 bases, leaving 10 bases between them. The germline CDR1 and CDR2 sequences are MNHNS and SASEGT. CDR3 in amino acids: CASRGRMNTEAFF. In DNA, the CDR3 is TGTGCCAGCCGAGGACGGATGAACACTGAAGCTTTCTTT.

This clonotype was seen repeatedly, ten times or more. This chain links TRBV12-3 or TRBV12-4 with TRBJ1-2, with D perhaps TRBD1 (5 bases). Trimming removed 2 bases at V and 6 bases at J, with 10 bases between. The CDR3 is 13 residues long. CDR3 coding DNA: TGTGCCAGCAGTTTAAGTCTCAGGGATGGCTACACCTTC. Its translation is CASSLSLRDGYTF.

Only a few counts were recorded for this clonotype. The chain is built from TRBV12-3 or TRBV12-4 and TRBJ2-2, with D hard to call. This CDR3 region has 15 residues. V lost 3 bases and J lost 6, with 14 bases in between. DNA for the CDR3: TGTGCCAGCAGTTTTCGACCCAGCTCGTCCGGGGAGCTGTTTTTT. This codes for CASSFRPSSSGELFF.

In DNA form, the CDR3 reads TGTGCCAGCAGCGACCGGGCCGGAGCGGATACGCAGTATTTT. This translates into CASSDRAGADTQYF. The rearrangement joins TRBV4-2 to TRBJ2-3; D remains ambiguous. The CDR3 has 14 amino acids. V shed 5 bases and J shed 6 bases, with 15 bases lying between them. CDR1 is LGHNA, CDR2 YNFKEQ, per germline.

V gene TRBV18 combines with J gene TRBJ1-5, with D possibly matching TRBD1 (6 bases). CDR3 length equals 15 residues. V was trimmed by 1 base and J by 2 bases, leaving 9 bases between them. Germline CDR1 reads KGHSH; CDR2 reads LQKENI. The CDR3 protein is CASSPQQGGNQPQHF. CDR3 sequence (DNA): TGTGCCAGCTCACCACAACAGGGAGGCAATCAGCCCCAGCATTTT.

In this sample, this clonotype turned up many times. The chain has TRBV20-1 and TRBJ2-7, with TRBD2 matching 9 bases. The V gene's germline CDR1 is DFQATT and CDR2 SNEGSKA (reference sequence). J lost 7 bases, V lost 1 base, and 11 bases had no gene match. The CDR3 is made up of 15 amino acids. The CDR3, as DNA: TGCAGTGCTAGAGCCGCTAGCGGGACAATTGGAGAGCAGTACTTC. Translated: CSARAASGTIGEQYF.

In this sample, this clonotype turned up many times. V gene TRBV6-1 combines with J gene TRBJ1-5, with D tentatively TRBD1 (5 bases). Germline lookup yields CDR1 MNHNS and CDR2 SASEGT. The CDR3 contains 14 residues. V lost 3 bases and J lost 2, with 8 bases in between. Here the CDR3 DNA reads TGTGCCAGCAGTGAGGGGGGTGGCAATCAGCCCCAGCATTTT. Amino acids: CASSEGGGNQPQHF.

This clonotype has more than one count but fewer than ten. V usage is TRBV6-1 and J usage is TRBJ1-5; D is perhaps TRBD1 (6 bases). The CDR3 is 14 amino acids. Germline V CDR1 and CDR2: MNHNS, SASEGT. V gave up 8 bases and J gave up 6 bases, with 17 bases separating them. The CDR3 coding sequence is TGTGCCAGCCAGAGATCGGGGGCTCGTCAGCCCCAGCATTTT. Its protein is CASQRSGARQPQHF.

This clonotype was observed at least ten times. J is TRBJ2-7 and V is TRBV2; no clear D. The ends were cut back, 3 bases at V and 3 bases at J, with 12 bases in the middle. Looked up from germline, CDR1 is SNHLY and CDR2 is FYNNEI. There are 14 residues in the CDR3. CDR3 protein: CASSDIERYYEQYF. In nucleotides, the CDR3 is TGTGCCAGCAGTGATATAGAGAGATACTACGAGCAGTACTTC.

There are many counts of this clonotype. This chain joins TRBV20-1 and TRBJ2-7; weak D call: TRBD2 (6 bases). The germline V gene encodes CDR1 DFQATT and CDR2 SNEGSKA (reference sequence). The CDR3 is 14 residues long. Deletions cut 5 bases from V and 2 bases from J, with 16 bases between. The CDR3 loop reads CSAFRASDTYEQYF. CDR3 DNA sequence: TGCAGTGCTTTCCGGGCTAGCGATACCTACGAGCAGTACTTC.

The V and J genes are TRBV15 and TRBJ1-2; D not resolved. CDR1 LNHNV and CDR2 YYDKDF come from the germline V gene (reference sequence). Trimming left V 0 bases short and J 5 bases short, with 10 bases between. This CDR3 is 14 amino acids long. CDR3 bases: TGTGCCACCAGCAGAGATTCCGGAAGATATGGCTACACCTTC. Translated, it gives CATSRDSGRYGYTF.

The sample holds many counts of this clonotype. J is TRBJ2-7 and V is TRBV28, with TRBD1 matching over 8 bases. J was trimmed by 0 bases and V by 6 bases; bases with no gene match: 10. The CDR3 covers 16 residues. The germline V gene encodes CDR1 MDHEN and CDR2 SYDVKM. CDR3 sequence: CASRDQGASFSYEQYF. DNA of the CDR3: TGTGCCAGCAGGGATCAGGGGGCGAGCTTCTCCTACGAGCAGTACTTC. Full variable domain (missing parts from reference TRBV28 and TRBJ2-7): DVKVTQSSRYLVKRTGEKVFLECVQDMDHENMFWYRQDPGLGLRLIYFSYDVKMKEKGDIPEGYSVSREKKERFSLILESASTNQTSMYLCASRDQGASFSYEQYFGPGTRLTVT.

This clonotype was counted at least ten times. The chain couples TRBV3-1 to TRBJ2-7; D may be TRBD1 (5 bases). The CDR3 covers 14 residues. Trimming stripped 4 bases from V and 5 bases from J, with 15 bases between. Germline loops: CDR1 LGHDT, CDR2 YNNKEL (reference sequence). CDR3 region: CASSLTAGYDEQYF. In DNA, the CDR3 is TGTGCCAGCAGCCTGACTGCAGGGTACGACGAGCAGTACTTC.

The chain uses TRBV2 and TRBJ2-3; D uncertain. Trimming cost V 3 bases and J 3 bases, with 13 bases left between them. The CDR3 spans 15 residues. CDR1 is SNHLY, CDR2 FYNNEI, per germline. The chain's CDR3 is CASSDVVDLTDTQYF. DNA for the CDR3: TGTGCCAGCAGTGACGTTGTAGATTTGACAGATACGCAGTATTTT.

Turning to this clonotype: This may be a read error, as it is one base from a much larger clone. The genes are TRBV4-3 and TRBJ2-7; tentative D call: TRBD1 (6 bases). Germline V gene sequence: CDR1 LGHNA, CDR2 YSLEER. V gave up 5 bases and J gave up 0 bases, with 14 bases separating them. This CDR3 spans 15 amino acids. CDR3 in amino acids: CASSEWQGFSYEQYF. The CDR3, as DNA: TGCGCCAGCAGCGAATGGCAGGGGTTCTCCTACGAGCAGTACTTC.